The entry below describes one T cell receptor beta chain. Antigen unknown. This specimen belongs to a study of blood T cells in healthy people across ages. Whole-study results and caveats: Researchers report that TCR beta diversity correlated strongly with naive T cell percentage.

A second PCR of about 6 to 12 cycles used a sample-barcoded 5' primer and a J-beta primer mix. Every sample produced at least 2.5 million CDR3-containing paired-end reads. TCRdb redid the calling of the 5' RACE reads with MiXCR, one entry per CDR3 protein. In the table there are roughly 700,000 distinct CDR3 sequences, about 34% of which are singletons. Trimming left V 5 bases short and J 2 bases short, with 15 bases between. The V gene's germline CDR1 is KGHSH and CDR2 LQKENI. The CDR3 extends over 16 amino acids. The V gene is TRBV18, the J gene TRBJ2-2, with a tentative D call TRBD1 (6 bases). This clonotype was sampled from a woman older than 75 in good health. What was sequenced was blood. The CDR3: CASSSSGTLNTGELFF. The CDR3 DNA is TGTGCCAGCTCATCTTCCGGGACACTCAACACCGGGGAGCTGTTTTTT.